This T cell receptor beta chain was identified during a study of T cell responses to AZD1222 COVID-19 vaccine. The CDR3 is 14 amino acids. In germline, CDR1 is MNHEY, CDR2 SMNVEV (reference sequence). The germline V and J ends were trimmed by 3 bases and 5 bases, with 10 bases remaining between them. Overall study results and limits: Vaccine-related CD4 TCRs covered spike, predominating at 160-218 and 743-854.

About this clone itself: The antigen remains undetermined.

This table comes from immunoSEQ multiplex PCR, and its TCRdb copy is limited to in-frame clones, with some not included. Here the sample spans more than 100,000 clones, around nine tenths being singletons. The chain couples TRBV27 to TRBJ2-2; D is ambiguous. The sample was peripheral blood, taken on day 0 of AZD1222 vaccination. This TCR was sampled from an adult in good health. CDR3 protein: CASSFETRTGELFF. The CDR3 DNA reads TGTGCCAGCAGTTTTGAGACAAGGACCGGGGAGCTGTTTTTT.